What follows is one T cell receptor beta chain and its context. The antigen is unknown. This record comes from a study of T cell repertoires in cytomegalovirus infection. Study overall: Epitope selection comprised recently identified HLA-C-restricted CMV epitopes and well-studied HLA-B-restricted CMV epitopes. Public TCR beta signatures were indicative of both CMV infection and a matching HLA type. Findings and limits, study-wide: HLA-C-restricted CMV clonotypes gave the most frequent clonotype in two of eight donors. Cumulative frequency of public TCR beta families picked out carriers of CMV plus the relevant HLA.

The CDR3 loop spans 15 amino acids. V was clipped by 0 bases and J by 3 bases, with 10 bases between them. Germline CDR1 is LGHDT and CDR2 is YNNKEL (reference sequence). TCRdb recomputed calls from the reads with MiXCR, one row per CDR3 protein. The sample carries fewer than 850,000 distinct CDR3 sequences, roughly 29% recorded once. The sample was cultured CD8+ T cells from PBMCs, taken from culture after CMV antigen stimulation. This clonotype originated in a human donor in good health (CMV status not recorded). Some clones in this sample may be carry-over from other donors' samples. The V and J genes are TRBV3-1 and TRBJ2-3; D is undetermined. The CDR3 DNA follows: TGTGCCAGCAGCCAAGATGAGGATAGGACAGATACGCAGTATTTT. Its translation: CASSQDEDRTDTQYF.